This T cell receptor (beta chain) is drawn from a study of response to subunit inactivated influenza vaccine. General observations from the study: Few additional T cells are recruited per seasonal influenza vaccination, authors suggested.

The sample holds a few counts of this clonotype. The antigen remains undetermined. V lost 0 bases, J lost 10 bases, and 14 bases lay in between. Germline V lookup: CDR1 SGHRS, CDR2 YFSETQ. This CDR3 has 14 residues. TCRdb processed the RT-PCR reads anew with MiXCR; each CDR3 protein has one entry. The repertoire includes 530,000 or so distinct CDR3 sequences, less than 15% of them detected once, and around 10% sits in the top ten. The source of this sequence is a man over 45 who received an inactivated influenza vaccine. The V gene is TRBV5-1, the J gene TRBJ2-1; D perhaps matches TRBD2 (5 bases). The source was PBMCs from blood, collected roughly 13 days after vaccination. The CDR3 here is CASSLEEGFREQFF. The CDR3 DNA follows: TGCGCCAGCAGCTTGGAAGAGGGTTTTCGCGAGCAGTTCTTC.